The rows below give T cell receptor beta chains drawn from one sample of a study of T-cell reconstitution after alpha-beta-depleted transplantation in children. TCRdb redid the calling of the PCR reads with MiXCR, one entry per CDR3 protein. The sample has hundreds of thousands of distinct CDR3 sequences; roughly 15% are singletons. Source: PBMCs from the stem cell graft donor, taken from the stem cell graft. The source of these receptors is a human donor who donated a stem cell graft to a child with acute myeloid leukemia. CDR3s include the opening cysteine and the closing phenylalanine or tryptophan. A D gene is named only where the DNA matches it firmly. Clone size, where shown, is once, few, many, or a class for clones that have expanded.

CDR3 length,V gene,D gene,J gene,clone size,CDR3 DNA,CDR3 protein
14,TRBV20-1,TRBD2,TRBJ2-3,many,TGCAGTGCTCCCGGGACTAGCTCTACAGATACGCAGTATTTT,CSAPGTSSTDTQYF
13,TRBV12-3/TRBV12-4,-,TRBJ2-5,few,TGTGCCAGCACCTTCCGAATACAAGAGACCCAGTACTTC,CASTFRIQETQYF
13,TRBV4-1,-,TRBJ2-3,few,TGCGCCAGCAGCCAAGCGGTTCGGGACACGCAGTATTTT,CASSQAVRDTQYF
15,TRBV20-1,-,TRBJ1-1,many,TGCAGTGCTAGAAATGGGGGCAGCATGGGCACTGAAGCTTTCTTT,CSARNGGSMGTEAFF
16,TRBV7-2,TRBD1,TRBJ2-3,-,TGTGCCAGCAGCTTCCTACAGGGGACCTACACAGATACGCAGTATTTT,CASSFLQGTYTDTQYF
12,TRBV6-2/TRBV6-3,-,TRBJ2-1,-,TGTGCCAGCAGTTTCCCCCGGATGGGGCAGTTCTTC,CASSFPRMGQFF
12,TRBV7-2,-,TRBJ2-2,-,TGTGCCAGCAGCTCATATTACGGGGAGCTGTTTTTT,CASSSYYGELFF
13,TRBV7-2,-,TRBJ2-5,few,TGTGCCAGCAGCCTCACTCCGGGTGAGACCCAGTACTTC,CASSLTPGETQYF
18,TRBV20-1,TRBD2,TRBJ2-3,many,TGCAGTGCACATCGGACTAGCGGGGGGGCCGGTAGAATGGATACGCAGTATTTT,CSAHRTSGGAGRMDTQYF
12,TRBV4-3,-,TRBJ2-3,few,TGCGCCAGCAGCCAAGACTGGGATACGCAGTATTTT,CASSQDWDTQYF
16,TRBV12-3/TRBV12-4,-,TRBJ1-3,many,TGTGCCAGCAGTTTAGAACCCAGGAACTCTGGAAACACCATATATTTT,CASSLEPRNSGNTIYF
16,TRBV11-2,-,TRBJ1-3,-,TGTGCCAGCAGCTTAAAGCACGGGGCGCCTGGAAACACCATATATTTT,CASSLKHGAPGNTIYF
14,TRBV7-3,-,TRBJ2-3,-,TGTGCCAGCAGCTCCTACGGAGGCACAGATACGCAGTATTTT,CASSSYGGTDTQYF
14,TRBV20-1,-,TRBJ2-2,many,TGCAGTGCTGCCGGCCCTCCCGCCACCGGGGAGCTGTTTTTT,CSAAGPPATGELFF
14,TRBV7-2,-,TRBJ2-1,-,TGTGCCAGCAGCGTCAGCCCTACCTACAATGAGCAGTTCTTC,CASSVSPTYNEQFF
14,TRBV7-9,-,TRBJ1-5,-,TGTGCCAGCGGGGGAAACGTGGGCAATCAGCCCCAGCATTTT,CASGGNVGNQPQHF
14,TRBV27,-,TRBJ2-1,many,TGTGCCAGCGCTAATTCAGGAGATTACAATGAGCAGTTCTTC,CASANSGDYNEQFF
16,TRBV10-3,-,TRBJ2-3,-,TGTGCCATCAGTGATATTGGAGGGGGCTCCACAGATACGCAGTATTTT,CAISDIGGGSTDTQYF
14,TRBV5-1,-,TRBJ1-1,-,TGCGCCAGCAGCTTTAGATCATCTAACACTGAAGCTTTCTTT,CASSFRSSNTEAFF
14,TRBV7-9,-,TRBJ2-3,few,TGTGCCAGCAGCTTCTCTCGGCCCACAGATACGCAGTATTTT,CASSFSRPTDTQYF
17,TRBV20-1,-,TRBJ1-1,many,TGCAGTGTTCTGCAGCAGGCAGGATATACAATGAACACTGAAGCTTTCTTT,CSVLQQAGYTMNTEAFF
14,TRBV25-1,-,TRBJ2-7,-,TGTGCCAGCCAGCGGGACAGAAGGTCCAACGAGCAGTACTTC,CASQRDRRSNEQYF
11,TRBV20-1,-,TRBJ2-5,few,TGCAGTGCCCAGAGGGCAGAGACCCAGTACTTC,CSAQRAETQYF
14,TRBV6-4,-,TRBJ2-3,many,TGTGCCAGCAGTGACTCCGAGGGGGCAGATACGCAGTATTTT,CASSDSEGADTQYF
17,TRBV27,TRBD2,TRBJ2-1,few,TGTGCCAGCAGTTTATCAAGCGGGGGGGGGTATTACAATGAGCAGTTCTTC,CASSLSSGGGYYNEQFF
16,TRBV12-3/TRBV12-4,TRBD1,TRBJ2-2,few,TGTGCCAGCAGCTTTGACAGGGCGGTGGGCACCGGGGAGCTGTTTTTT,CASSFDRAVGTGELFF
16,TRBV7-2,-,TRBJ2-3,many,TGTGCCAGCAGCGTCGACCGGGTTTCTAGCACAGATACGCAGTATTTT,CASSVDRVSSTDTQYF
14,TRBV12-3/TRBV12-4,-,TRBJ1-1,many,TGTGCCAGCAGTTTTAGGGGAGTGGGCACTGAAGCTTTCTTT,CASSFRGVGTEAFF
13,TRBV29-1,TRBD1,TRBJ2-7,many,TGCAGCGTTGTGCAGGGGGCGGACTTGGAGCAGTACTTC,CSVVQGADLEQYF
12,TRBV5-5,-,TRBJ2-1,many,TGTGCCAGCAGCTTGGAACTCAATGAGCAGTTCTTC,CASSLELNEQFF
14,TRBV6-2/TRBV6-3,-,TRBJ2-2,once,TGTGCCAGCACAAGGCGGGCGAACACCGGGGAGCTGTTTTTT,CASTRRANTGELFF
19,TRBV12-3/TRBV12-4,TRBD1,TRBJ2-3,-,TGTGCCATCAGTTTCTTTCTACCGGGACAGGGGGCGAGGGCAGATACGCAGTATTTT,CAISFFLPGQGARADTQYF
16,TRBV7-2,-,TRBJ1-3,-,TGTGCCAGCAGCTTCTCGTCGGCGAGCTCTGGAAACACCATATATTTT,CASSFSSASSGNTIYF
15,TRBV4-3,-,TRBJ1-1,many,TGCGCCAGCAGCCATGAAGATCAAAGTGGCACTGAAGCTTTCTTT,CASSHEDQSGTEAFF
16,TRBV20-1,TRBD2,TRBJ2-1,-,TGCAGTGCTAGGCCCCCCACTAGCGGGGGGGCGGGTGAGCAGTTCTTC,CSARPPTSGGAGEQFF
15,TRBV3-1,-,TRBJ2-2,few,TGTGCCAGCAGCCAAGTAGCCAGAATCACCGGGGAGCTGTTTTTT,CASSQVARITGELFF
13,TRBV20-1,TRBD1,TRBJ1-2,few,TGCAGTGCCAGTTCCGGACAGGACTATGGCTACACCTTC,CSASSGQDYGYTF
16,TRBV7-2,-,TRBJ1-3,few,TGTGCCAGCAGCTTAATGATACAGGGCCCTGGAAACACCATATATTTT,CASSLMIQGPGNTIYF
14,TRBV7-9,-,TRBJ2-7,few,TGTGCCAGCAGCTTATCTAAGGGGACCTACGAGCAGTACTTC,CASSLSKGTYEQYF
14,TRBV12-3/TRBV12-4,-,TRBJ2-5,-,TGTGCCAGCAACCCCGGAAGGGTGGACGAGACCCAGTACTTC,CASNPGRVDETQYF
17,TRBV4-3,TRBD2,TRBJ2-7,-,TGCGCCAGCAGCCAAGATACAGCGGGGCGATCCCTGTACGAGCAGTACTTC,CASSQDTAGRSLYEQYF
12,TRBV20-1,-,TRBJ2-7,-,TGCAGTGCTAGAGATTTACAGCGCGAGCAGTACTTC,CSARDLQREQYF
15,TRBV12-3/TRBV12-4,TRBD2,TRBJ2-1,many,TGTGCCAGCAGCTCCCTCGGGACTAGCGTAAATGAGCAGTTCTTC,CASSSLGTSVNEQFF
18,TRBV5-8,-,TRBJ1-5,many,TGTGCCAGCTCAGGCTCTGCAGGCTCTGGTTATAGCAATCAGCCCCAGCATTTT,CASSGSAGSGYSNQPQHF
15,TRBV12-3/TRBV12-4,-,TRBJ2-3,few,TGTGCCAGCAGAGTAGGGGCTGCTAGCACAGATACGCAGTATTTT,CASRVGAASTDTQYF
16,TRBV29-1,-,TRBJ2-1,many,TGCAGCGTCCCACCTAACAGGCCCAGACCCCACAATGAGCAGTTCTTC,CSVPPNRPRPHNEQFF
16,TRBV28,TRBD1,TRBJ1-2,-,TGTGCCAGCAGTTCCCATGTGGGGACAGTAAACTATGGCTACACCTTC,CASSSHVGTVNYGYTF
12,TRBV15,-,TRBJ1-2,many,TGTGCCACCAGCAGGAAGGCCTATGGCTACACCTTC,CATSRKAYGYTF
14,TRBV20-1,-,TRBJ1-1,many,TGCAGTGCTAGAGATCATGGGGGAGGAACTGAAGCTTTCTTT,CSARDHGGGTEAFF
13,TRBV7-2,-,TRBJ2-7,many,TGTGCCAGCAGCTTTCGGGGTTCCTACGAGCAGTACTTC,CASSFRGSYEQYF
13,TRBV6-5,-,TRBJ1-2,many,TGTGCCAGCAGTTACTCGGTTAACTATGGCTACACCTTC,CASSYSVNYGYTF
12,TRBV7-2,-,TRBJ1-2,few,TGTGCCAGCAGCTTCCGGACAGATGGCTACACCTTC,CASSFRTDGYTF
15,TRBV5-6,-,TRBJ2-5,-,TGTGCCAGCAGCTTGGCTGGCGGATCCGCCGAGACCCAGTACTTC,CASSLAGGSAETQYF
14,TRBV7-2,-,TRBJ1-4,-,TGTGCCAGCAGCTGGAGAGGGGAGCGTGAAAAACTGTTTTTT,CASSWRGEREKLFF